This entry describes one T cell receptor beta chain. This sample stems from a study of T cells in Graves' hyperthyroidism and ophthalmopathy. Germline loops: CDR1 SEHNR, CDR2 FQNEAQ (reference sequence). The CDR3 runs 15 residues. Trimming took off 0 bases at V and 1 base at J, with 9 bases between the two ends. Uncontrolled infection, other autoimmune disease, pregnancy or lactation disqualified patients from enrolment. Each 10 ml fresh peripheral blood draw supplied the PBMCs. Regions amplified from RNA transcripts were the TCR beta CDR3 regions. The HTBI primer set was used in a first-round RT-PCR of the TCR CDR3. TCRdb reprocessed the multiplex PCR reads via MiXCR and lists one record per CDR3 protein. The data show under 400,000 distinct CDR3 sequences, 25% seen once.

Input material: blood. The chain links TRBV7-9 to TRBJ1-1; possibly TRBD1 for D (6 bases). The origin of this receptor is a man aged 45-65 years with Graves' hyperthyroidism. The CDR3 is CASSLAGTPNTEAFF. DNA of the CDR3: TGTGCCAGCAGCTTAGCCGGGACACCGAACACTGAAGCTTTCTTT.